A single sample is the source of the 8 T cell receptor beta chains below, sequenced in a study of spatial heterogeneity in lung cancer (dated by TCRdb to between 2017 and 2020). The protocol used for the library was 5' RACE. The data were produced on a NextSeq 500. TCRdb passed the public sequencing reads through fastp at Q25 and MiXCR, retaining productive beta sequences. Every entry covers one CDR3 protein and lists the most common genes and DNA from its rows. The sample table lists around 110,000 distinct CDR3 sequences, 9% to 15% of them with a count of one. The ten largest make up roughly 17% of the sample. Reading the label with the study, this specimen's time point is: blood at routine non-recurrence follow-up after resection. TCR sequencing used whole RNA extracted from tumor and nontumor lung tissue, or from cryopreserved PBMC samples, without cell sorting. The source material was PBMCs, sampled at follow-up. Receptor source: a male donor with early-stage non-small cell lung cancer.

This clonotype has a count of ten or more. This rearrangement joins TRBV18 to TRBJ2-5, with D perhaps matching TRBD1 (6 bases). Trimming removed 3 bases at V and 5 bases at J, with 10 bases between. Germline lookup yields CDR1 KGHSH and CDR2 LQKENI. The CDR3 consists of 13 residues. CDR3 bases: TGTGCCAGCTCACCCGGACAGCCGGAGACCCAGTACTTC. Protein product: CASSPGQPETQYF.

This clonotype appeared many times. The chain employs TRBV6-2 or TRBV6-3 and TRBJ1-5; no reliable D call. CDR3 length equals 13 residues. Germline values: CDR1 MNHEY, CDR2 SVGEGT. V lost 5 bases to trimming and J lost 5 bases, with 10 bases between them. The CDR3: CASSRRPDQPQHF. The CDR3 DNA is TGTGCCAGCAGTCGACGCCCCGATCAGCCCCAGCATTTT.

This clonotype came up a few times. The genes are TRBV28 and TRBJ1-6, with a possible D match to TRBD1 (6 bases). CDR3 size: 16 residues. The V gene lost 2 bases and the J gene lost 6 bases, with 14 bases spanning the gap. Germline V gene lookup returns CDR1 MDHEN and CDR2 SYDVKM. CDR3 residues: CASSLLTGRFNSPLHF. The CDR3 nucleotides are TGTGCCAGCAGTTTACTTACAGGGAGATTTAATTCACCCCTCCACTTT.

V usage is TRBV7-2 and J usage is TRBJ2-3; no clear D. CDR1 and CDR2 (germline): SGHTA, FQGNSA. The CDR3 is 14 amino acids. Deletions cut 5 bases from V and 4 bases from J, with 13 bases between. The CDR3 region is CASSKGHRADTQYF. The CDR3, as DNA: TGTGCCAGCAGCAAAGGGCACCGGGCAGATACGCAGTATTTT. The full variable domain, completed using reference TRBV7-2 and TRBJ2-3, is GAGVSQSPSNKVTEKGKDVELRCDPISGHTALYWYRQSLGQGLEFLIYFQGNSAPDKSGLPSDRFSAERTGGSVSTLTIQRTQQEDSAVYLCASSKGHRADTQYFGPGTRLTVL.

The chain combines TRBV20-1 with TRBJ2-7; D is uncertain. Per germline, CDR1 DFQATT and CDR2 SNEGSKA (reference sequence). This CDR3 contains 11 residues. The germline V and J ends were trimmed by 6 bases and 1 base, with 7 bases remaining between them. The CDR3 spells CSALRSYEQYF. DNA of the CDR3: TGCAGTGCCCTAAGATCCTACGAGCAGTACTTC.

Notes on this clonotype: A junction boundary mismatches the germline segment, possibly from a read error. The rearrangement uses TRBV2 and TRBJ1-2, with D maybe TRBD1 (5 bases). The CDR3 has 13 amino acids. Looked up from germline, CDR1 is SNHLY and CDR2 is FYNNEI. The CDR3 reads CTSSPDTKGRIAF. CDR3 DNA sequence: TGTACCAGCAGTCCGGACACGAAAGGAAGGATTGCCTTC.

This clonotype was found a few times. This chain's CDR3 is CASSTRSGRNNEQFF. The CDR3 region has the DNA TGTGCCAGTAGTACGAGGTCGGGACGCAATAATGAGCAGTTCTTC. The gene calls are TRBV19 and TRBJ2-1; TRBD1 or TRBD2 may be the D gene (5 bases each). This CDR3 has 15 amino acids. With 4 bases removed from V and 7 bases from J, the gap between germline ends came to 17 bases. CDR1 and CDR2 (germline): LNHDA, SQIVND (reference sequence). Looking up the rest from reference TRBV19 and TRBJ2-1 gives the full variable domain: DGGITQSPKYLFRKEGQNVTLSCEQNLNHDAMYWYRQDPGQGLRLIYYSQIVNDFQKGDIAEGYSVSREKKESFPLTVTSAQKNPTAFYLCASSTRSGRNNEQFFGPGTRLTVL.

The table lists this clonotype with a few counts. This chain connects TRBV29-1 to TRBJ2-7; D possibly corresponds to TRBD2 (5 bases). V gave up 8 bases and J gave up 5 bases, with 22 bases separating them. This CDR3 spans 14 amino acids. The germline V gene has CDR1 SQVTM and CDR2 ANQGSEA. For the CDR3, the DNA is TGCAGCCCTTCCCCTTCTTCGCGGGTCCACGAGCAGTACTTC. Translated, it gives CSPSPSSRVHEQYF.